This entry concerns a single T cell receptor (beta chain). Its antigen is undetermined. This entry comes from a study of T cells in Graves' hyperthyroidism and ophthalmopathy. Findings of the study overall: Blood shared most expanded thyroid clonotypes above 0.001.

RNA transcripts were the template for amplifying TCR beta CDR3 regions. First-round RT-PCR of the TCR CDR3 relied on the HTBI primer set. Each CDR3 protein is one row after TCRdb ran MiXCR on the multiplex PCR reads. The sample comprises around 720,000 distinct CDR3 sequences, around a third of which are singletons, and 30% to 40% rests with the top ten. The CDR3 contains 15 residues. Germline CDR1 and CDR2: SGHDN and FVKESK. The ends lost 4 bases at V and 0 bases at J; junction bases unmatched: 6. The receptor was derived from a woman in her 40s with Graves' hyperthyroidism. The source material was blood. This rearrangement joins TRBV14 to TRBJ2-7; 7 bases align to TRBD2. The CDR3 DNA is TGTGCCAGCAGCCCCACTAGCGCAGGCTCCTACGAGCAGTACTTC. Its translation: CASSPTSAGSYEQYF.